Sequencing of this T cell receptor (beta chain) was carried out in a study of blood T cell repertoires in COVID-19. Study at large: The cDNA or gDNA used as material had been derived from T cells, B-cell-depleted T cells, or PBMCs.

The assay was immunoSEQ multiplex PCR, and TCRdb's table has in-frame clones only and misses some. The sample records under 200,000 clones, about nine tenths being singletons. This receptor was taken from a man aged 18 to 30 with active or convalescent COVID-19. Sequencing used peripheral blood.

The CDR3: CASRGQPATNEKLFF. The CDR3 DNA reads TGCGCCAGCAGAGGACAGCCTGCAACTAATGAAAAACTGTTTTTT. The J gene is TRBJ1-4, the V gene TRBV5-1; D may be TRBD1 (6 bases). The CDR3 contains 15 residues. Trimming took off 5 bases at V and 0 bases at J, with 11 bases between the two ends. Germline CDR1 reads SGHRS; CDR2 reads YFSETQ.